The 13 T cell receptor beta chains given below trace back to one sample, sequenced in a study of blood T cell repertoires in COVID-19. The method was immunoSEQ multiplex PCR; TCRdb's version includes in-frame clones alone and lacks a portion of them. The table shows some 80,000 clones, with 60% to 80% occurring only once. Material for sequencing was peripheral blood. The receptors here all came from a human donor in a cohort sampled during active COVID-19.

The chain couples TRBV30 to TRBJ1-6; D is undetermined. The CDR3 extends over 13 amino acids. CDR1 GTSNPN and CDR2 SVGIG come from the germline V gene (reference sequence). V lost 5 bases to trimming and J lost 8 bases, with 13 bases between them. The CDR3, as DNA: TGTGCCTGGGTAGACGGGAGGTATTCACCCCTCCACTTT. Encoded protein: CAWVDGRYSPLHF.

CDR3: CASSEVGGRSSPLHF. As DNA, the CDR3 is TGTGCCAGCAGTGAAGTAGGTGGGAGGAGTTCACCCCTCCACTTT. The gene calls are TRBV2 and TRBJ1-6; D is ambiguous. CDR1 and CDR2 from the germline V gene are SNHLY and FYNNEI. Trimming took 1 base from V and 9 from J, leaving 13 bases between them. This CDR3 comprises 15 residues.

The CDR3 DNA sequence: TGTGCCAGCAGCTCTCCGGGGCGGGGCCGATACACAGATACGCAGTATTTT. It codes for CASSSPGRGRYTDTQYF. The rearrangement links TRBV11-2 to TRBJ2-3; D is possibly TRBD2 (6 bases). The CDR3 runs to 17 residues. Deletions cut 4 bases from V and 2 bases from J, with 19 bases between. Germline loops: CDR1 SGHAT, CDR2 FQNNGV.

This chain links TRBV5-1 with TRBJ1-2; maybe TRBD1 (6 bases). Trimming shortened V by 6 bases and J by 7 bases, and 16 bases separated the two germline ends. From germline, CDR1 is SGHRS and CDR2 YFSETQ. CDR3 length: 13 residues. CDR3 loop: CASTRDTGGGYTF. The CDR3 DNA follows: TGCGCCAGCACTAGGGACACCGGAGGTGGCTACACCTTC.

CDR3 DNA sequence: TGTGCCAGTACACAGGGGGCGATTGAGCAGTTCTTC. The encoded protein is CASTQGAIEQFF. This rearrangement joins TRBV7-8 to TRBJ2-1, with TRBD1 identical over 9 bases. The trim removed 9 bases at V and 9 bases at J, leaving 6 bases unmatched. Germline values: CDR1 SGHVS, CDR2 FQNEAQ. The CDR3 length is 12 residues.

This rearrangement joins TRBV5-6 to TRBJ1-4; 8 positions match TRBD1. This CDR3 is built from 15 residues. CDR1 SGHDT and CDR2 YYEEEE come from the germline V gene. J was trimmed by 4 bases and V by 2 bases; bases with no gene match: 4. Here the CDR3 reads CASSFRGLGNEKLFF. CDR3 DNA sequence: TGTGCCAGCAGCTTCAGGGGGCTAGGTAATGAAAAACTGTTTTTT. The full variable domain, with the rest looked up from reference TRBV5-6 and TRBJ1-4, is DAGVTQSPTHLIKTRGQQVTLRCSPKSGHDTVSWYQQALGQGPQFIFQYYEEEERQRGNFPDRFSGHQFPNYSSELNVNALLLGDSALYLCASSFRGLGNEKLFFGSGTQLSVL.

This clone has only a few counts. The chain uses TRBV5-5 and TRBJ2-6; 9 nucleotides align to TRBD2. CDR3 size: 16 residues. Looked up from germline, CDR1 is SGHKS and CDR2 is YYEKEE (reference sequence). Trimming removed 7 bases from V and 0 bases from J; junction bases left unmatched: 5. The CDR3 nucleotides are TGTGCCAGCGAGACTAGCGGTTACTCTGGGGCCAACGTCCTGACTTTC. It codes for CASETSGYSGANVLTF.

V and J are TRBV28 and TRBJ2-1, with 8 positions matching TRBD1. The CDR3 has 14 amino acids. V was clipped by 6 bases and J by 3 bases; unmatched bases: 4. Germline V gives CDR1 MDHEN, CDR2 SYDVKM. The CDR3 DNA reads TGTGCCAGCAGCGCAGGGGGCGGCTACAATGAGCAGTTCTTC. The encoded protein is CASSAGGGYNEQFF.

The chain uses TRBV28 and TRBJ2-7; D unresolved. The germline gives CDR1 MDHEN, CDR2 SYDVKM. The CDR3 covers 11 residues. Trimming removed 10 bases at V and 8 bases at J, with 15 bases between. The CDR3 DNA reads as TGTGCCATCCTGGGCCCTCTTAAGCAGTACTTC. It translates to CAILGPLKQYF.

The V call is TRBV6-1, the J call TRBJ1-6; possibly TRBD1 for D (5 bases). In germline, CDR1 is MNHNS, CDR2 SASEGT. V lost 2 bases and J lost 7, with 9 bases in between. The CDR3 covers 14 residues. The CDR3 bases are TGTGCCAGCAGTGAAAATGGGGCGAATTCACCCCTCCACTTT. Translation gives CASSENGANSPLHF.

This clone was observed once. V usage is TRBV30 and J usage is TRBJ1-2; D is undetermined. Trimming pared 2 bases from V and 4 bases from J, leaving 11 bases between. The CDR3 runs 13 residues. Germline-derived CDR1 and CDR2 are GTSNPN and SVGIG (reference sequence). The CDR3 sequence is CAWSREAGYGYTF. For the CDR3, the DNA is TGTGCCTGGAGTCGGGAGGCGGGCTATGGCTACACCTTC.

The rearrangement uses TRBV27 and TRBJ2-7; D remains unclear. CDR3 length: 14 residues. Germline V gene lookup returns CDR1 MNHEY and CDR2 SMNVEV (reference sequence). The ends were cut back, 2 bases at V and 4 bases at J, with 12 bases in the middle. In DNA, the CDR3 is TGTGCCAGCAGTTTAGCGCAGTTCGGGTACGAGCAGTACTTC. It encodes CASSLAQFGYEQYF.

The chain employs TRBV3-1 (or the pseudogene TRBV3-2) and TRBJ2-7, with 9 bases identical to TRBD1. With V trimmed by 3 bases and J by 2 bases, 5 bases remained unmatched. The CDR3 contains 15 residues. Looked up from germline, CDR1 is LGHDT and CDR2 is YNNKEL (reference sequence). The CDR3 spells CASSHSTGGTYEQYF. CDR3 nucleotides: TGTGCCAGCAGCCACTCGACAGGGGGGACCTACGAGCAGTACTTC.